This TCR beta chain was found in a study of T cells after yellow fever vaccination. The CDR3 extends over 18 amino acids. The V end lost 6 bases, the J end lost 8 bases, and 28 bases lay between the germline ends. In germline, CDR1 is KGHDR, CDR2 SFDVKD. TCRdb analysed the 5' RACE reads with MiXCR anew, one entry per CDR3 protein. The sample includes a few hundred thousand distinct CDR3 sequences, 3% to 4% of them seen just once. This receptor was obtained from a man between 18 and 29 years old who received the YFV17D yellow fever vaccine. This chain joins TRBV24-1 and TRBJ2-1, with a tentative D call TRBD2 (5 bases). Sequencing used CD4+ T cells sorted from PBMCs, obtained 10 days after the yellow fever booster vaccination. The CDR3 reads CATSRRWAWMVRGHEQFF. The CDR3 DNA is TGTGCCACCAGTCGGAGGTGGGCCTGGATGGTCCGAGGGCATGAGCAGTTCTTC.